This passage covers 13 T cell receptor beta chains from one sample sequenced in a study of control samples from healthy donors and cancer patients. The repertoire was sequenced with immunoSEQ multiplex PCR; TCRdb's copy has only in-frame clones and lacks some. This sample has 100,000 to 150,000 clones, with around nine tenths found just once. Sequences were obtained from blood. The origin of the receptors is a man aged 50 to 60 in good health.

Details on this clone: The sample contains more than one DNA sequence encoding this CDR3. The V call is TRBV20-1, the J call TRBJ2-7; D call uncertain. V was trimmed by 3 bases and J by 1 base, leaving 4 bases between them. The CDR3 is 11 residues long. Germline CDR1 DFQATT, CDR2 SNEGSKA (reference sequence). In nucleotides, the CDR3 is TGCAGTGCTAGGGATTCCTACGAGCAGTACTTC. Amino acids: CSARDSYEQYF.

This sequence joins TRBV27 and TRBJ2-7; unclear D gene. Trimming pared 6 bases from V and 5 bases from J, leaving 14 bases between. Germline V lookup: CDR1 MNHEY, CDR2 SMNVEV (reference sequence). The CDR3 length is 13 residues. The CDR3 DNA is TGTGCCAGCAGAAACGACAAACTCGACGAGCAGTACTTC. Encoded protein: CASRNDKLDEQYF.

This chain joins TRBV6-5 and TRBJ2-6, with 7 bases that match TRBD1. The CDR3 has 15 amino acids. The junction had 5 bases not matched to a gene; V was cut back by 7 bases and J by 2 bases. Germline loops: CDR1 MNHEY, CDR2 SVGAGI. The CDR3 nucleotides are TGTGCCAGCACCATTAGGGGGCCTGGGGCCAACGTCCTGACTTTC. This gives the protein CASTIRGPGANVLTF.

V and J are TRBV7-9 and TRBJ1-1, with D maybe TRBD1 (5 bases). CDR3 length equals 14 residues. V lost 5 bases and J lost 7, with 17 bases in between. Germline V gene data show CDR1 as SEHNR and CDR2 as FQNEAQ (reference sequence). CDR3 DNA: TGTGCCAGCAGCGCGGGACGGGGGTCCCTTGAAGCTTTCTTT. Amino acid sequence: CASSAGRGSLEAFF.

The chain joins TRBV5-1 to TRBJ1-5; D gene uncertain. The V end lost 1 base, the J end lost 0 bases, and 5 bases lay between the germline ends. CDR1 SGHRS and CDR2 YFSETQ come from the germline V gene. The CDR3 sequence is 14 residues long. The CDR3 bases are TGCGCCAGCAGCTTGAACCCTAGCAATCAGCCCCAGCATTTT. Residues: CASSLNPSNQPQHF.

The chain links TRBV18 to TRBJ1-5; the D gene is possibly TRBD1 (5 bases). This CDR3 spans 15 amino acids. The germline V and J ends were trimmed by 3 bases and 0 bases, with 9 bases remaining between them. Germline V gene lookup returns CDR1 KGHSH and CDR2 LQKENI. The CDR3 DNA reads TGTGCCAGCTCACCCGGGACTGCTAGCAATCAGCCCCAGCATTTT. Translating gives CASSPGTASNQPQHF.

As DNA, the CDR3 is TGTGCCAGCAGTTCCTCCTTCTCTCCACTAGCCCACTATGAGCAGTTCTTC. Translation gives CASSSSFSPLAHYEQFF. The chain is built from TRBV27 and TRBJ2-1; D is possibly TRBD2 (6 bases). Germline V gene lookup returns CDR1 MNHEY and CDR2 SMNVEV (reference sequence). The V and J ends lost 4 bases and 8 bases respectively, with 24 bases between them. The CDR3 covers 17 residues.

The V gene is TRBV7-9, the J gene TRBJ1-2; no clear D gene. Trimming removed 1 base at V and 8 bases at J, with 17 bases between. This CDR3 is 15 amino acids long. The V gene's germline CDR1 is SEHNR and CDR2 FQNEAQ (reference sequence). The CDR3 spells CASSLELGSARGYTF. In DNA form, the CDR3 reads TGTGCCAGCAGCTTAGAGTTGGGCAGCGCGCGGGGCTACACCTTC.

V gene TRBV5-1 combines with J gene TRBJ2-2; D possibly corresponds to TRBD1 (6 bases). CDR1 is SGHRS, CDR2 YFSETQ, per germline. Trimming took off 0 bases at V and 6 bases at J, with 12 bases between the two ends. This CDR3 has 15 amino acids. CDR3 residues: CASSLGPQGSGELFF. As DNA, the CDR3 is TGCGCCAGCAGCTTGGGGCCACAGGGATCCGGGGAGCTGTTTTTT.

This sequence joins TRBV2 and TRBJ1-1; 8 nucleotides match TRBD1. Per germline, CDR1 SNHLY and CDR2 FYNNEI. This CDR3 comprises 15 residues. The ends lost 5 bases at V and 3 bases at J; junction bases unmatched: 8. The CDR3 DNA is TGTGCCAGCAGTTCGTCAGGGGGCCTGCACACTGAAGCTTTCTTT. Encoded protein: CASSSSGGLHTEAFF.

The chain couples TRBV19 to TRBJ1-5; 8 nucleotides match TRBD1. Germline CDR1 LNHDA, CDR2 SQIVND (reference sequence). V shed 5 bases and J 6 bases; nucleotides not matched to a gene: 9. The CDR3 is made up of 15 amino acids. The CDR3 DNA is TGTGCCAGTAGTTCCCGGACAGGGAGGATTCAGCCCCAGCATTTT. This translates into CASSSRTGRIQPQHF.

This clone is a singleton in its sample. The chain recombines TRBV19 with TRBJ1-2, with TRBD1 as a possible D gene (5 bases). The germline V gene encodes CDR1 LNHDA and CDR2 SQIVND (reference sequence). This CDR3 has 16 amino acids. V was cut by 5 bases and J by 1 base, with 17 bases left in between. The CDR3 protein is CASSPGTSRVNYGYTF. The CDR3 DNA reads as TGTGCCAGTAGTCCCGGGACTTCCCGAGTTAACTATGGCTACACCTTC.

The chain carries TRBV5-1 and TRBJ1-3, with 7 bases lining up with TRBD1. The CDR3 is 19 residues long. The trim removed 0 bases at V and 2 bases at J, leaving 14 bases unmatched. The germline V gene has CDR1 SGHRS and CDR2 YFSETQ. CDR3 sequence: CASSLDWTTGTRPGNTIYF. In DNA form, the CDR3 reads TGCGCCAGCAGCTTGGATTGGACGACAGGGACTAGGCCTGGAAACACCATATATTTT. Variable domain in full (rest from reference TRBV5-1 and TRBJ1-3): KAGVTQTPRYLIKTRGQQVTLSCSPISGHRSVSWYQQTPGQGLQFLFEYFSETQRNKGNFPGRFSGRQFSNSRSEMNVSTLELGDSALYLCASSLDWTTGTRPGNTIYFGEGSWLTVV.